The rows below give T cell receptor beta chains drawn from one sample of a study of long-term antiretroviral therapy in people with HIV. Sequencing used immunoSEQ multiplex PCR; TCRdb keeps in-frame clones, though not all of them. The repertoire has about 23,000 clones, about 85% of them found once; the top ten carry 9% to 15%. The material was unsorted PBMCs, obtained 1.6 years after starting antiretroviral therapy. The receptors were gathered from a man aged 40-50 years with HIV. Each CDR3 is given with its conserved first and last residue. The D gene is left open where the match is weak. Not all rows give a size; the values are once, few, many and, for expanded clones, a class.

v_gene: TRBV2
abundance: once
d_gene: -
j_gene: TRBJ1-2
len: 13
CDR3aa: CASSEAHGYGYTF
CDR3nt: TGTGCCAGCAGTGAAGCACATGGATATGGCTACACCTTC

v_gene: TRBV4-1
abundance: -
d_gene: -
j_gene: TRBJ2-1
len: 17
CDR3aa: CASSQDGTASSYNEQFF
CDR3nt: TGCGCCAGCAGCCAAGATGGGACGGCTAGCTCCTACAATGAGCAGTTCTTC

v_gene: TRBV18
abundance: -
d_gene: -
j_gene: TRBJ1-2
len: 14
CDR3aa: CASSWTRENYGYTF
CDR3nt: TGTGCCAGCTCCTGGACAAGGGAGAACTATGGCTACACCTTC

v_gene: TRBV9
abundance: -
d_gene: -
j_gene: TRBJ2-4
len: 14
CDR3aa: CASSPGVAKNIQYF
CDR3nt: TGTGCCAGCTCGCCCGGGGTAGCCAAAAACATTCAGTACTTC

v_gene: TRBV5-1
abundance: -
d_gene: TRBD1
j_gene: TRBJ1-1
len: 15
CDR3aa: CASSLGQGARTEAFF
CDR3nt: TGCGCCAGCAGCCTAGGACAGGGGGCGCGAACTGAAGCTTTCTTT

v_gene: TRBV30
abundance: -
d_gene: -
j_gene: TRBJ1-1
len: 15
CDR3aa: CASGVFPTLDTEAFF
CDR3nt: TGTGCCTCCGGAGTGTTCCCTACGTTGGACACTGAAGCTTTCTTT

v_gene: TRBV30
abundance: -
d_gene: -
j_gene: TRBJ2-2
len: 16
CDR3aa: CAWSGFLGQNTGELFF
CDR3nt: TGTGCCTGGAGTGGGTTTCTAGGACAGAACACCGGGGAGCTGTTTTTT

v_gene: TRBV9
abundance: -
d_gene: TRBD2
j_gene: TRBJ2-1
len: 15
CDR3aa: CASSPAGVSYNEQFF
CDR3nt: TGTGCCAGCAGCCCCGCGGGAGTATCCTACAATGAGCAGTTCTTC

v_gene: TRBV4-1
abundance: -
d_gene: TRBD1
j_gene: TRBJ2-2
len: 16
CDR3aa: CASSQEGQINTGELFF
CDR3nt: TGCGCCAGCAGCCAAGAGGGACAGATAAACACCGGGGAGCTGTTTTTT

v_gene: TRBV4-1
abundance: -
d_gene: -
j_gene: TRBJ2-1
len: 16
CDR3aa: CASSQDPWGPNNEQFF
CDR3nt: TGCGCCAGCAGCCAAGATCCCTGGGGTCCGAACAATGAGCAGTTCTTC

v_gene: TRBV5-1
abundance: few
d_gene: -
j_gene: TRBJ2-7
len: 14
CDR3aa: CASSLQGSAYEQYF
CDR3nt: TGCGCCAGCAGCTTGCAGGGGTCAGCCTACGAGCAGTACTTC